The rows below give T cell receptor beta chains drawn from one sample of a study of blood T cell repertoires in COVID-19. Using immunoSEQ multiplex PCR, the repertoire was profiled, and TCRdb retains in-frame clones only, with some absent. The sample lists about 120,000 clones; around 76% were seen once. Sequenced: peripheral blood. These receptor sequences come from a man in his 70s with acute or convalescent COVID-19. Each CDR3 is given with its conserved first and last residue. The D gene is left open where the match is weak. Clone size is shown for a subset of rows, as once, few, many or a class of expanded clone.

v_gene: TRBV16; j_gene: TRBJ1-4; d_gene: TRBD1; abundance: .; CDR3aa: CASSPRQGDNEKLFF; CDR3nt: TGTGCCAGCAGTCCCCGACAGGGGGATAATGAAAAACTGTTTTTT
v_gene: TRBV29-1; j_gene: TRBJ2-5; d_gene: TRBD2; abundance: .; CDR3aa: CSVGRGGGETQYF; CDR3nt: TGCAGCGTGGGGAGGGGCGGGGGAGAGACCCAGTACTTC
v_gene: TRBV5-1; j_gene: TRBJ1-5; d_gene: TRBD1; abundance: .; CDR3aa: CASSPMTGGDQPQHF; CDR3nt: TGCGCCAGCAGCCCAATGACAGGGGGAGATCAGCCCCAGCATTTT
v_gene: TRBV25-1; j_gene: TRBJ1-6; d_gene: .; abundance: .; CDR3aa: CASSEGGTRNSPLHF; CDR3nt: TGTGCCAGCAGTGAAGGTGGGACAAGGAATTCACCCCTCCACTTT
v_gene: TRBV29-1; j_gene: TRBJ2-5; d_gene: .; abundance: few; CDR3aa: CSVKSSQETQYF; CDR3nt: TGCAGCGTTAAATCTTCCCAAGAGACCCAGTACTTC
v_gene: TRBV19; j_gene: TRBJ2-2; d_gene: .; abundance: .; CDR3aa: CASSIAALTGELFF; CDR3nt: TGTGCCAGTAGTATTGCTGCACTCACCGGGGAGCTGTTTTTT
v_gene: TRBV12-3/TRBV12-4; j_gene: TRBJ1-2; d_gene: .; abundance: .; CDR3aa: CASSLFLYGYTF; CDR3nt: TGTGCCAGCAGCCTGTTCCTTTATGGCTACACCTTC
v_gene: TRBV3-1/TRBV3-2; j_gene: TRBJ2-1; d_gene: .; abundance: .; CDR3aa: CASSLSSYNEQFF; CDR3nt: TGTGCCAGCAGCCTGAGCTCCTACAATGAGCAGTTCTTC
v_gene: TRBV19; j_gene: TRBJ1-5; d_gene: .; abundance: .; CDR3aa: CASDGGLGRDQPQHF; CDR3nt: TGTGCCAGTGATGGGGGACTGGGAAGGGATCAGCCCCAGCATTTT
v_gene: TRBV20-1; j_gene: TRBJ2-3; d_gene: .; abundance: .; CDR3aa: CSARQADTQYF; CDR3nt: TGCAGTGCTAGACAGGCAGATACGCAGTATTTT
v_gene: TRBV4-1; j_gene: TRBJ1-5; d_gene: .; abundance: .; CDR3aa: CASSQDQTGGLGANQPQHF; CDR3nt: TGCGCCAGCAGCCAAGACCAAACCGGAGGACTAGGGGCCAATCAGCCCCAGCATTTT
v_gene: TRBV29-1; j_gene: TRBJ2-2; d_gene: .; abundance: .; CDR3aa: CSVDTGNTGELFF; CDR3nt: TGCAGCGTTGATACAGGGAACACCGGGGAGCTGTTTTTT
v_gene: TRBV9; j_gene: TRBJ2-2; d_gene: TRBD2; abundance: .; CDR3aa: CASSVAVGGFTGELFF; CDR3nt: TGTGCCAGCAGCGTAGCGGTCGGGGGGTTCACCGGGGAGCTGTTTTTT
v_gene: TRBV19; j_gene: TRBJ2-3; d_gene: TRBD2; abundance: .; CDR3aa: CASSIASLAGAASTDTQYF; CDR3nt: TGTGCCAGTAGTATAGCGAGTCTAGCGGGGGCCGCTAGCACAGATACGCAGTATTTT
v_gene: TRBV12-3/TRBV12-4; j_gene: TRBJ1-6; d_gene: .; abundance: .; CDR3aa: CASTQGGDSPLHF; CDR3nt: TGTGCCAGCACACAGGGAGGGGATTCACCCCTCCACTTT
v_gene: TRBV10-3; j_gene: TRBJ2-7; d_gene: .; abundance: .; CDR3aa: CASATGSYEQYF; CDR3nt: TGTGCCAGCGCCACAGGCTCCTACGAGCAGTACTTC
v_gene: TRBV9; j_gene: TRBJ2-3; d_gene: .; abundance: .; CDR3aa: CASSLQGNRADTQYF; CDR3nt: TGTGCCAGCAGCCTCCAAGGCAACAGGGCAGATACGCAGTATTTT
v_gene: TRBV29-1; j_gene: TRBJ1-2; d_gene: .; abundance: .; CDR3aa: CSVEAGAFYGYTF; CDR3nt: TGCAGCGTTGAGGCAGGTGCTTTCTATGGCTACACCTTC
v_gene: TRBV27; j_gene: TRBJ1-2; d_gene: .; abundance: .; CDR3aa: CASSSTGISYTF; CDR3nt: TGTGCCAGCAGCTCTACAGGGATCAGCTACACCTTC
v_gene: TRBV5-1; j_gene: TRBJ2-1; d_gene: TRBD1; abundance: .; CDR3aa: CASSGIQGSSYNEQFF; CDR3nt: TGCGCCAGCAGCGGAATACAGGGGAGCTCCTACAATGAGCAGTTCTTC
v_gene: TRBV7-3; j_gene: TRBJ2-3; d_gene: TRBD2; abundance: .; CDR3aa: CASSPLAGGDTQYF; CDR3nt: TGTGCCAGCAGCCCCCTAGCGGGGGGTGATACGCAGTATTTT
v_gene: TRBV12-3/TRBV12-4; j_gene: TRBJ1-2; d_gene: TRBD1; abundance: .; CDR3aa: CASRRDSYGYTF; CDR3nt: TGTGCCAGCAGACGGGACAGCTATGGCTACACCTTC
v_gene: TRBV5-4; j_gene: TRBJ2-1; d_gene: TRBD2; abundance: .; CDR3aa: CASSSGGQYNEQFF; CDR3nt: TGTGCCAGCAGCTCGGGAGGGCAGTACAATGAGCAGTTCTTC
v_gene: TRBV6-5; j_gene: TRBJ1-1; d_gene: TRBD1; abundance: .; CDR3aa: CASRTRTGNTEAFF; CDR3nt: TGTGCCAGCAGGACGAGGACAGGGAACACTGAAGCTTTCTTT
v_gene: TRBV4-3; j_gene: TRBJ2-1; d_gene: TRBD2; abundance: few; CDR3aa: CASSQDWLAGVGNEQFF; CDR3nt: TGCGCCAGCAGCCAAGATTGGCTAGCGGGGGTGGGGAATGAGCAGTTCTTC
v_gene: TRBV2; j_gene: TRBJ2-7; d_gene: .; abundance: .; CDR3aa: CASSVSYEQYF; CDR3nt: TGTGCCAGCAGTGTATCCTACGAGCAGTACTTC